This TCR beta chain was retrieved from a study of blood T cell repertoires in COVID-19. Germline V gene lookup returns CDR1 LGHDT and CDR2 YNNKEL (reference sequence). The length of the CDR3 is 16 residues. Trimming cost V 6 bases and J 0 bases, with 15 bases left between them. Authors' processing steps: Quantification of nucleated cells was approximated via reference gene primer amplification. Profiled with immunoSEQ multiplex PCR; TCRdb holds only in-frame clones, not every one. V, J and clone size were drawn from that table, and D and trimming were deduced from the DNA. This repertoire shows 150,000 to 200,000 clones, 83% found once; its top ten account for about 1.6%.

The sequence derives from a human donor in a cohort sampled during active COVID-19. This rearrangement joins TRBV3-1 (or the pseudogene TRBV3-2) to TRBJ2-1; weak D call: TRBD2 (6 bases). The sample consisted of peripheral blood. The CDR3 sequence: CASRATSLSSYNEQFF. The CDR3 DNA is TGTGCCAGCAGGGCGACTAGTCTCAGCTCCTACAATGAGCAGTTCTTC.